The 31 T cell receptor beta chains given below trace back to one sample, sequenced in a study of cytomegalovirus exposure and HLA in healthy donors. PCR primers comprised 60 Vbeta and 13 Jbeta primers. This table comes from immunoSEQ multiplex PCR, and its TCRdb copy is limited to in-frame clones, with some not included. The repertoire includes 80,000 or so clones, roughly 64% of them detected once, and around 5.8% sits in the top ten. The sample taken for sequencing was PBMCs. The origin of the receptors is a young man in good health and CMV-seropositive.

The chain has TRBV5-1 and TRBJ1-1; D gene uncertain. The CDR3 sequence is 13 residues long. Trimming pared 4 bases from V and 8 bases from J, leaving 15 bases between. Germline V gene data show CDR1 as SGHRS and CDR2 as YFSETQ. The chain's CDR3 is CASSPRGREEAFF. The CDR3 region has the DNA TGCGCCAGCAGCCCTCGAGGAAGGGAGGAAGCTTTCTTT.

Here the CDR3 DNA reads TGTGCCAGTCGGACGAGACAGAGCAATCAGCCCCAGCATTTT. Its translation is CASRTRQSNQPQHF. The chain uses TRBV19 and TRBJ1-5; possibly TRBD1 for D (5 bases). Germline CDR1 and CDR2: LNHDA and SQIVND (reference sequence). CDR3 size: 14 residues. Trimming pared 8 bases from V and 1 base from J, leaving 12 bases between. Variable domain in full (rest from reference TRBV19 and TRBJ1-5): DGGITQSPKYLFRKEGQNVTLSCEQNLNHDAMYWYRQDPGQGLRLIYYSQIVNDFQKGDIAEGYSVSREKKESFPLTVTSAQKNPTAFYLCASRTRQSNQPQHFGDGTRLSIL.

The chain recombines TRBV15 with TRBJ1-4; tentative D call: TRBD1 (6 bases). CDR1 and CDR2 (germline): LNHNV, YYDKDF (reference sequence). The CDR3 sequence is 15 residues long. V lost 0 bases and J lost 10, with 15 bases in between. The CDR3 coding sequence is TGTGCCACCAGCAGAGATCGGGCCAGGGGAGTAAAACTGTTTTTT. Protein sequence: CATSRDRARGVKLFF.

This clone was detected a few times. The chain has TRBV12-5 and TRBJ2-7, with 11 bases identical to TRBD2. There are 15 residues in the CDR3. In germline, CDR1 is LGHNT, CDR2 FRNRAP. J gave up 4 bases and V 1 base, and 3 bases lay outside the gene matches. The CDR3 DNA reads TGTGCTAGTGGTTTGGGCCCTAGCGGGGGGTACGAGCAGTACTTC. Protein product: CASGLGPSGGYEQYF.

This clone was detected a few times. The germline gene is not matched at one end of the junction; a read error may be the cause. This chain connects TRBV7-7 to TRBJ2-7, with a possible D match to TRBD2 (6 bases). Germline loops: CDR1 SSHAT, CDR2 FNYEAQ (reference sequence). The CDR3 consists of 13 residues. CDR3 residues: CASSFLYGEVQYF. The CDR3 DNA sequence: TGTGCTAGCAGCTTTTTGTACGGGGAGGTGCAGTACTTC.

The V and J genes are TRBV5-1 and TRBJ1-1; D is unresolved. Germline V gives CDR1 SGHRS, CDR2 YFSETQ. V was trimmed by 0 bases and J by 1 base, leaving 7 bases between them. This CDR3 contains 14 residues. DNA for the CDR3: TGCGCCAGCAGCTTGGAATATTCGAACACTGAAGCTTTCTTT. Residues: CASSLEYSNTEAFF.

This clone was seen only a few times. The rearrangement uses TRBV27 and TRBJ2-7; a possible D gene is TRBD1 (5 bases). Trimming removed 6 bases from V and 1 base from J, with 16 bases in between. Germline V gives CDR1 MNHEY, CDR2 SMNVEV (reference sequence). CDR3 length: 15 amino acids. CDR3 loop: CASRKYPDSSYEQYF. The DNA of the CDR3 is TGTGCCAGCAGGAAGTATCCAGACAGTTCCTACGAGCAGTACTTC.

This clone was counted a few times. This chain uses TRBV28 with TRBJ1-1; D may be TRBD1 (6 bases). The ends were cut back, 3 bases at V and 2 bases at J, with 10 bases in the middle. This CDR3 spans 14 amino acids. Germline CDR1 and CDR2: MDHEN and SYDVKM. The CDR3 protein is CASSLAGVNTEAFF. CDR3 sequence (DNA): TGTGCCAGCAGTTTGGCAGGGGTAAACACTGAAGCTTTCTTT.

The chain uses TRBV7-9 and TRBJ2-1, with TRBD2 matching 9 bases. Germline CDR1 and CDR2: SEHNR and FQNEAQ (reference sequence). Losses at the gene ends were 4 bases for V and 0 bases for J; bases not matched to a gene: 1. The CDR3 runs 15 residues. The CDR3 DNA reads as TGTGCCAGCAGCTATAGCGGGAGCTCCTACAATGAGCAGTTCTTC. It codes for CASSYSGSSYNEQFF.

V usage is TRBV19 and J usage is TRBJ1-4; no clear D. Germline lookup yields CDR1 LNHDA and CDR2 SQIVND (reference sequence). The length of the CDR3 is 15 residues. Trimming shortened V by 5 bases and J by 6 bases, and 16 bases separated the two germline ends. CDR3 region: CASSDGDGGDEKLFF. CDR3 nucleotide sequence: TGTGCCAGTAGTGACGGAGACGGCGGGGATGAAAAACTGTTTTTT.

This sequence joins TRBV6-1 and TRBJ2-7; TRBD2 agrees at 11 bases. V lost 6 bases and J lost 3; bases outside the gene matches: 7. CDR1 is MNHNS, CDR2 SASEGT, per germline. The CDR3 has 15 residues. The CDR3 is CASSEWTSGYYEQYF. The CDR3 DNA is TGTGCCAGCAGCGAATGGACTAGCGGGTACTACGAGCAGTACTTC.

The chain uses TRBV30 and TRBJ2-5; D is unresolved. Germline V lookup: CDR1 GTSNPN, CDR2 SVGIG (reference sequence). The length of the CDR3 is 10 residues. Deletions cut 5 bases from V and 2 bases from J, with 3 bases between. The CDR3 DNA follows: TGTGCCTGGGAGCAAGAGACCCAGTACTTC. This gives the protein CAWEQETQYF.

The V call is TRBV9, the J call TRBJ2-3; maybe TRBD2 (5 bases). Trimming stripped 4 bases from V and 0 bases from J, with 15 bases between. The CDR3 contains 16 residues. CDR1 is SGDLS and CDR2 is YYNGEE in the germline V gene. CDR3 bases: TGTGCCAGCAGCTTCAGAGGGCGGTCTAGCACAGATACGCAGTATTTT. This gives the protein CASSFRGRSSTDTQYF. The full variable domain, in which reference TRBV9 and TRBJ2-3 provide the parts outside the CDR3, is DSGVTQTPKHLITATGQRVTLRCSPRSGDLSVYWYQQSLDQGLQFLIQYYNGEERAKGNILERFSAQQFPDLHSELNLSSLELGDSALYFCASSFRGRSSTDTQYFGPGTRLTVL.

The chain recombines TRBV28 with TRBJ2-7; 7 bases agree with TRBD1. Germline-derived CDR1 and CDR2 are MDHEN and SYDVKM. V gave up 6 bases and J gave up 1 base; unmatched junction bases: 9. This CDR3 comprises 15 residues. The CDR3 loop is CASSFTPTGSYEQYF. CDR3 DNA: TGTGCCAGCAGCTTCACCCCGACAGGGTCCTACGAGCAGTACTTC.

The rearrangement uses TRBV5-1 and TRBJ2-5; D is possibly TRBD1 (6 bases). CDR3 length equals 16 residues. V lost 4 bases and J 3 bases, leaving 19 bases between the germline ends. Per germline, CDR1 SGHRS and CDR2 YFSETQ. The CDR3 coding sequence is TGCGCCAGCAGCCCCCTGGGCCCATCAGGGGAAGAGACCCAGTACTTC. This gives the protein CASSPLGPSGEETQYF. The full variable domain, completed using reference TRBV5-1 and TRBJ2-5, is KAGVTQTPRYLIKTRGQQVTLSCSPISGHRSVSWYQQTPGQGLQFLFEYFSETQRNKGNFPGRFSGRQFSNSRSEMNVSTLELGDSALYLCASSPLGPSGEETQYFGPGTRLLVL.

This clone was counted only a few times. This chain connects TRBV21-1 to TRBJ2-1; whether TRBD2, the table's D call, matches the DNA was not checked. TRBV21-1 is reported as a pseudogene. This CDR3 has 14 amino acids. Written as DNA, the CDR3 is TGTGCCAGCCTAAGACTAGCGGCGAACAATGAGCAGTTCTTC. It specifies CASLRLAANNEQFF.

The chain recombines TRBV29-1 with TRBJ1-2, with 7 nucleotides matching TRBD1. There are 15 residues in the CDR3. The germline gives CDR1 SQVTM, CDR2 ANQGSEA. V was pared by 1 base and J by 2 bases, with 7 bases of the junction left unmatched. CDR3 protein: CSVEGPGQPNYGYTF. Here the CDR3 DNA reads TGCAGCGTTGAAGGGCCGGGACAGCCCAACTATGGCTACACCTTC.

The V gene is TRBV7-9, the J gene TRBJ2-1, with 7 bases aligning to TRBD1. Germline CDR1 is SEHNR and CDR2 is FQNEAQ (reference sequence). The CDR3 has 13 amino acids. The J segment lost 9 bases and the V segment lost 5 bases, leaving 7 bases of the junction unmatched. The CDR3 loop reads CASSQQGRSEQFF. CDR3 bases: TGTGCCAGCAGCCAACAGGGGCGGAGTGAGCAGTTCTTC.

V gene TRBV6-5 combines with J gene TRBJ1-5, with TRBD1 identical over 8 bases. V was clipped by 0 bases and J by 5 bases; unmatched bases: 6. The CDR3 is made up of 16 amino acids. CDR1 is MNHEY, CDR2 SVGAGI, per germline. CDR3 loop: CASSYSPGGSDQPQHF. CDR3 nucleotides: TGTGCCAGCAGTTACTCACCAGGGGGCTCGGATCAGCCCCAGCATTTT.

This clone was observed a single time. The chain is built from TRBV11-3 and TRBJ2-1, with D uncertain. Germline values: CDR1 SGHNT, CDR2 YENEEA. The CDR3 covers 12 residues. V was pared by 2 bases and J by 7 bases, with 6 bases between. CDR3: CASSLWRNEQFF. The DNA of the CDR3 is TGTGCCAGCAGCTTATGGAGAAATGAGCAGTTCTTC.

The gene calls are TRBV7-9 and TRBJ2-2; D gene uncertain. Trimming took off 0 bases at V and 7 bases at J, with 12 bases between the two ends. Germline loops: CDR1 SEHNR, CDR2 FQNEAQ (reference sequence). The CDR3 extends over 15 amino acids. The CDR3 DNA sequence: TGTGCCAGCAGCTTAGCACTCTCAGGTGGCGGGGAGCTGTTTTTT. Its protein product is CASSLALSGGGELFF.

This clone was seen a few times. V usage is TRBV29-1 and J usage is TRBJ1-1, with TRBD1 identical over 11 bases. The CDR3 is 15 residues long. The J segment lost 4 bases and the V segment lost 7 bases, leaving 11 bases of the junction unmatched. Germline V gene sequence: CDR1 SQVTM, CDR2 ANQGSEA. The DNA for the CDR3 is TGCAGCGCCGATGGGGACAGGGGGATTAGCACTGAAGCTTTCTTT. Its translation is CSADGDRGISTEAFF.

This clone was observed a single time. The V gene is TRBV5-4, the J gene TRBJ2-7; 10 nucleotides match TRBD1. The J segment lost 2 bases and the V segment lost 4 bases, leaving 9 bases of the junction unmatched. This CDR3 spans 16 amino acids. CDR1 and CDR2 from the germline V gene are SGHNT and YYREEE (reference sequence). CDR3 coding DNA: TGTGCCAGCAGCCGAGGGACAGGGGAATTAGCCTACGAGCAGTACTTC. It codes for CASSRGTGELAYEQYF.

The chain joins TRBV5-1 to TRBJ2-2; 8 nucleotides agree with TRBD2. CDR1 is SGHRS and CDR2 is YFSETQ in the germline V gene. This CDR3 has 16 amino acids. Trimming at V came to 2 bases and at J to 0 bases, leaving 3 bases not matched to a gene. In nucleotides, the CDR3 is TGCGCCAGCAGCTTTCTAGCGGGCGCGAACACCGGGGAGCTGTTTTTT. Residues: CASSFLAGANTGELFF.

The V call is TRBV5-6, the J call TRBJ2-7; D possibly corresponds to TRBD1 (6 bases). V shed 0 bases and J shed 5 bases, with 18 bases lying between them. The CDR3 is 16 residues long. Germline V lookup: CDR1 SGHDT, CDR2 YYEEEE. The DNA for the CDR3 is TGTGCCAGCAGCTTGGGCCTCGGGGACAAGCCAAACGAGCAGTACTTC. This translates into CASSLGLGDKPNEQYF.

In its sample, this clone was seen a few times. As DNA, the CDR3 is TGTGCCAGCAGCCCTAGCGGGCAATATCCCTACGAGCAGTACTTC. Protein sequence: CASSPSGQYPYEQYF. J is TRBJ2-7 and V is TRBV28, with 8 bases matching TRBD2. The length of the CDR3 is 15 residues. V lost 6 bases and J lost 2; bases outside the gene matches: 9. Germline-derived CDR1 and CDR2 are MDHEN and SYDVKM.

The rearrangement joins TRBV19 to TRBJ1-6; D ambiguous. Germline-derived CDR1 and CDR2 are LNHDA and SQIVND (reference sequence). The CDR3 totals 12 residues. V lost 9 bases to trimming and J lost 7 bases, with 10 bases between them. This chain's CDR3 is CASGENNSPLHF. Written as DNA, the CDR3 is TGTGCCAGCGGGGAGAACAATTCACCCCTCCACTTT.

This clone has only a few counts. The genes are TRBV28 and TRBJ2-7, with D hard to call. The CDR3 is 13 amino acids. Trimming left V 6 bases short and J 2 bases short, with 11 bases between. Germline loops: CDR1 MDHEN, CDR2 SYDVKM. The CDR3 here is CASSVQATYEQYF. In DNA, the CDR3 is TGTGCCAGCAGCGTGCAGGCCACCTACGAGCAGTACTTC.

The CDR3: CAMKHRDSPYNEQFF. In DNA form, the CDR3 reads TGTGCCATGAAGCACCGGGACAGCCCCTACAATGAGCAGTTCTTC. This chain links TRBV2 with TRBJ2-1; TRBD1 agrees at 7 bases. V lost 10 bases and J lost 2; bases outside the gene matches: 11. The CDR3 is 15 residues long. The V gene's germline CDR1 is SNHLY and CDR2 FYNNEI.

The gene calls are TRBV4-2 and TRBJ2-1, with TRBD2 matching 8 bases. CDR1 is LGHNA, CDR2 YNFKEQ, per germline. The CDR3 runs 16 residues. J lost 3 bases, V lost 0 bases, and 4 bases had no gene match. For the CDR3, the DNA is TGTGCCAGCAGCCAAGATCTAGGGACTAGCTACAATGAGCAGTTCTTC. Its translation: CASSQDLGTSYNEQFF.

This clone occurred a few times. The genes are TRBV19 and TRBJ2-2, with 7 bases that match TRBD2. Germline trimming cut 4 bases from V and 5 bases from J; bases unmatched to any gene: 16. The CDR3 has 18 residues. Germline V CDR1 and CDR2: LNHDA, SQIVND (reference sequence). The CDR3 here is CASSTEPGGWTTTGELFF. The CDR3 DNA follows: TGTGCCAGTAGTACAGAACCGGGAGGATGGACCACTACCGGGGAGCTGTTTTTT.